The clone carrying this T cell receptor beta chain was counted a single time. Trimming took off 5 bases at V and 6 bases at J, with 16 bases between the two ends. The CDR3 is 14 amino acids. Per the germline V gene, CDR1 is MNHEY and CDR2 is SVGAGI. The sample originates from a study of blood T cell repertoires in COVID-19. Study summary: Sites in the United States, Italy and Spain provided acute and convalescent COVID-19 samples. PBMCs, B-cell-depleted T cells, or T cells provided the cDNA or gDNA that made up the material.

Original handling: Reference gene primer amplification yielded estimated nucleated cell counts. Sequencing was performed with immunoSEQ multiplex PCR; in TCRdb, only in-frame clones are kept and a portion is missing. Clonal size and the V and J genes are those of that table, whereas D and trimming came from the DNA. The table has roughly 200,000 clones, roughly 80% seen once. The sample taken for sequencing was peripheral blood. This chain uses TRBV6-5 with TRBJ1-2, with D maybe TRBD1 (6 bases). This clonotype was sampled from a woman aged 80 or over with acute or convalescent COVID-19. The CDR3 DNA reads TGTGCCAGCAGTAGGGACACGATTTCTGATGGCTACACCTTC. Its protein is CASSRDTISDGYTF.